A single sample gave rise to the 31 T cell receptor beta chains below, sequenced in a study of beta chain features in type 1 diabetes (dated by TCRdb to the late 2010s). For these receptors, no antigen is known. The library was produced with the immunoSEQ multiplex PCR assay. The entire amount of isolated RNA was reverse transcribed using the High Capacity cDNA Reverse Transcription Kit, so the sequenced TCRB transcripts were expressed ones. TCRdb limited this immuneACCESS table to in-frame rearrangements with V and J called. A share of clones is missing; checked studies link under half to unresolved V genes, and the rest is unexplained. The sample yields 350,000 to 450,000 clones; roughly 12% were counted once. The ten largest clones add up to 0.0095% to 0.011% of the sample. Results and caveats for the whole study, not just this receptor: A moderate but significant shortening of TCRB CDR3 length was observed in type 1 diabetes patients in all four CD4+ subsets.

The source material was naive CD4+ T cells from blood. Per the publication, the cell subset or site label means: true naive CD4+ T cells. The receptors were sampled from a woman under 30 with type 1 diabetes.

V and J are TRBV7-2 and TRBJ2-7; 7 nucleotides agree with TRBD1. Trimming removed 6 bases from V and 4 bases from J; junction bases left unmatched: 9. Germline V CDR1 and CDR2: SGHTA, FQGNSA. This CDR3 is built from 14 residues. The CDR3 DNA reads TGTGCCAGCAGGCCATTAGGGGGCGGGTACGAGCAGTACTTC. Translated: CASRPLGGGYEQYF.

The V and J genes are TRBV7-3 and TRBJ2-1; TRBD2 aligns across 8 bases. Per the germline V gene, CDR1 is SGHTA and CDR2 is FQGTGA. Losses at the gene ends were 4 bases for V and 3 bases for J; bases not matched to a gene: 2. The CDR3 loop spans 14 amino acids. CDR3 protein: CASSSLAGYNEQFF. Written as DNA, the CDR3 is TGTGCCAGCAGCTCCCTAGCGGGCTACAATGAGCAGTTCTTC.

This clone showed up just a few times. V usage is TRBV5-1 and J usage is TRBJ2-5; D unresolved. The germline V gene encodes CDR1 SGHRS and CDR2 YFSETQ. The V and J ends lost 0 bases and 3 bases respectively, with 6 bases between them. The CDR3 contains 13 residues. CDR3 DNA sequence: TGCGCCAGCAGCTTGGACAGAAAAGAGACCCAGTACTTC. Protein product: CASSLDRKETQYF.

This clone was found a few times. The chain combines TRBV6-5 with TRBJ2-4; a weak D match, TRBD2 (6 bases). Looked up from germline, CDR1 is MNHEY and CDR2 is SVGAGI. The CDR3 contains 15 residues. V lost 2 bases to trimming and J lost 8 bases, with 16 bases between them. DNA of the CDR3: TGTGCCAGCAGTTACACGCGGCTGGGGGAGGACATTCAGTACTTC. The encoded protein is CASSYTRLGEDIQYF.

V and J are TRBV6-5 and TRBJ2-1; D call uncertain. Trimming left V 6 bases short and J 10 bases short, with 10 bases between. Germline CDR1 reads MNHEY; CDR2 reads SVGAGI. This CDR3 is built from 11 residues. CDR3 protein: CASSPVSEQFF. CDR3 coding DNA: TGTGCCAGCAGCCCCGTTTCGGAGCAGTTCTTC.

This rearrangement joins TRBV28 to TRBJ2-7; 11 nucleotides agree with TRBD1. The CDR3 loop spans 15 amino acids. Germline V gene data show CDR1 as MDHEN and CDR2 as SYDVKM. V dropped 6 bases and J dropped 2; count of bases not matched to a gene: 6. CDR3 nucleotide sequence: TGTGCCAGCAGCTGGACAGGGGGCTCCACCTACGAGCAGTACTTC. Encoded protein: CASSWTGGSTYEQYF.

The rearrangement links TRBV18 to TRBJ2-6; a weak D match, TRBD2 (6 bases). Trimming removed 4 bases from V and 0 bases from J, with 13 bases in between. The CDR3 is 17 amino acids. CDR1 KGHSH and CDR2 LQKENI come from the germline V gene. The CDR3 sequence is CASSLREIHSGANVLTF. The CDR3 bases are TGTGCCAGCTCACTACGGGAGATACACTCTGGGGCCAACGTCCTGACTTTC.

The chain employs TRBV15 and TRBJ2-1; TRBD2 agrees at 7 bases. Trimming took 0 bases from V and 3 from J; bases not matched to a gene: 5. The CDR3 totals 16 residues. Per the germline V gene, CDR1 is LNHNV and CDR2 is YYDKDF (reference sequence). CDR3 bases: TGTGCCACCAGCAGAGATCGAGGACTAGACTACAATGAGCAGTTCTTC. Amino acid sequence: CATSRDRGLDYNEQFF. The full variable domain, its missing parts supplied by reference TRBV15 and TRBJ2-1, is DAMVIQNPRYQVTQFGKPVTLSCSQTLNHNVMYWYQQKSSQAPKLLFHYYDKDFNNEADTPDNFQSRRPNTSFCFLDIRSPGLGDTAMYLCATSRDRGLDYNEQFFGPGTRLTVL.

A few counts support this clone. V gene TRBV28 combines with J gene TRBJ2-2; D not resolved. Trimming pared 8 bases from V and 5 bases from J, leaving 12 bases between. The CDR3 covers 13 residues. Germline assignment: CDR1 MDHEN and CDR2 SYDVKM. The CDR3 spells CASCLPGTGELFF. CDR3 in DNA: TGTGCCAGCTGCTTACCCGGGACCGGGGAGCTGTTTTTT.

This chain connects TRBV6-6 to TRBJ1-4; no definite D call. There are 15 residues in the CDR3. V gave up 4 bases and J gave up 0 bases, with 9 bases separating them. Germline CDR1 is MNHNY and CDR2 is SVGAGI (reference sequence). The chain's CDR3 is CASSWSEATNEKLFF. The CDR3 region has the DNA TGTGCCAGCAGTTGGTCGGAGGCAACTAATGAAAAACTGTTTTTT.

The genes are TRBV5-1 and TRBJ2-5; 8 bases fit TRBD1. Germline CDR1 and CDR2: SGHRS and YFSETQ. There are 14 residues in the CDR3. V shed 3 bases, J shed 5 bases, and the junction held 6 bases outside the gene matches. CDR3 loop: CASSWTGPGETQYF. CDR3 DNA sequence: TGCGCCAGCAGCTGGACAGGGCCGGGGGAGACCCAGTACTTC.

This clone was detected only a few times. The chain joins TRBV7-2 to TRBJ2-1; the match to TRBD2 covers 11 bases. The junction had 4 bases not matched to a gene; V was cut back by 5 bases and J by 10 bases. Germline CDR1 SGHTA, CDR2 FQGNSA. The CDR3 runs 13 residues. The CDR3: CASSVLAGAEQFF. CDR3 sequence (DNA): TGTGCCAGCAGCGTACTAGCGGGAGCGGAGCAGTTCTTC.

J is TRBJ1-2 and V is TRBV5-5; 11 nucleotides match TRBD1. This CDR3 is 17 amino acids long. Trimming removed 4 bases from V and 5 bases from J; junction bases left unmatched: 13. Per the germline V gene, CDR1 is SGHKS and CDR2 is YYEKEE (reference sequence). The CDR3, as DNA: TGTGCCAGCAGCCTGAGGACAGGGGGCACAAAACCGTATGGCTACACCTTC. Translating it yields CASSLRTGGTKPYGYTF.

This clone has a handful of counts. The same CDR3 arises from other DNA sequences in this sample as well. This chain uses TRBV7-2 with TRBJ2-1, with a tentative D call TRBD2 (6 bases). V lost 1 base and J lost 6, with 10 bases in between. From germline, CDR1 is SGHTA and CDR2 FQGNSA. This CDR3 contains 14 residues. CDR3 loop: CASSLVGGPNEQFF. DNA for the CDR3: TGTGCCAGCAGCTTAGTCGGGGGACCCAATGAGCAGTTCTTC.

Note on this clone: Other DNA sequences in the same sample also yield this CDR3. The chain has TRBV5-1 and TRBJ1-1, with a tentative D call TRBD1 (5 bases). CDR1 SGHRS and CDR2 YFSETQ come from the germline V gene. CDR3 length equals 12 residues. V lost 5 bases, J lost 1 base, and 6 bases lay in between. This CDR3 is CASRTGNTEAFF. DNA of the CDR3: TGCGCCAGCAGAACAGGGAACACTGAAGCTTTCTTT.

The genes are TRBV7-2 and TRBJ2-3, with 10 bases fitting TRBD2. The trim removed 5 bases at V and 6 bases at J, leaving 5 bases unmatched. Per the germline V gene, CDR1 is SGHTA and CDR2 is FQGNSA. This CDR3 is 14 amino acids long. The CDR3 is CASSGSGGPDTQYF. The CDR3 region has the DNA TGTGCCAGCAGCGGTAGCGGGGGGCCCGATACGCAGTATTTT. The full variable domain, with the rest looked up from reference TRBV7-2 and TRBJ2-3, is GAGVSQSPSNKVTEKGKDVELRCDPISGHTALYWYRQSLGQGLEFLIYFQGNSAPDKSGLPSDRFSAERTGGSVSTLTIQRTQQEDSAVYLCASSGSGGPDTQYFGPGTRLTVL.

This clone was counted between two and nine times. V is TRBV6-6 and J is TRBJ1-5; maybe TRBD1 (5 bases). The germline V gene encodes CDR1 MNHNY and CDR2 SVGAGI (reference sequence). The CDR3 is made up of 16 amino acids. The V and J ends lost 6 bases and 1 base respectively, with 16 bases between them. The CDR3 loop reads CASSPQGRLSNQPQHF. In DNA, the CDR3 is TGTGCCAGCAGCCCTCAGGGTAGATTGAGCAATCAGCCCCAGCATTTT.

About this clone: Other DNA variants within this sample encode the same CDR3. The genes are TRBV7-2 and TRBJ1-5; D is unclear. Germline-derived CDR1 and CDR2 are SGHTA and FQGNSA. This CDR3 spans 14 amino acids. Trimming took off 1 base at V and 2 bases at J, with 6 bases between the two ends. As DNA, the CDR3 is TGTGCCAGCAGCTTAGTAGCAGGCAATCAGCCCCAGCATTTT. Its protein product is CASSLVAGNQPQHF.

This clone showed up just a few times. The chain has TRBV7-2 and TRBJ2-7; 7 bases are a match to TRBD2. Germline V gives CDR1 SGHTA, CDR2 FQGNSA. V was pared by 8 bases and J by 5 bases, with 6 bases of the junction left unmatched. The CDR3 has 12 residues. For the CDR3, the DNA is TGTGCCAGCTCCTGGGGGGGACACGAGCAGTACTTC. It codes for CASSWGGHEQYF.

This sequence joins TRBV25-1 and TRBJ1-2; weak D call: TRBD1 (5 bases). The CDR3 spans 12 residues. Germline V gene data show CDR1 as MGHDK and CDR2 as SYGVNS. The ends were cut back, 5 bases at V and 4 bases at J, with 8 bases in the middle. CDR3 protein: CASSRGIYGYTF. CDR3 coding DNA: TGTGCCAGCAGTCGGGGGATCTATGGCTACACCTTC.

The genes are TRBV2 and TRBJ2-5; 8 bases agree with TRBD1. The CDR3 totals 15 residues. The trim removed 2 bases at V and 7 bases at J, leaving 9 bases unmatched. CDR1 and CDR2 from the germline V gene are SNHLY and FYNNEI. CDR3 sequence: CASSEQGAQSGTQYF. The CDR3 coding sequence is TGTGCCAGCAGTGAACAGGGGGCGCAGAGTGGGACCCAGTACTTC.

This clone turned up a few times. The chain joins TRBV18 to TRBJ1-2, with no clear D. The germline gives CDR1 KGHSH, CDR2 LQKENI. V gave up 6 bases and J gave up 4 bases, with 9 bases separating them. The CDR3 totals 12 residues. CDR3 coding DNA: TGTGCCAGCTCGAGGGAGACCTATGGCTACACCTTC. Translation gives CASSRETYGYTF.

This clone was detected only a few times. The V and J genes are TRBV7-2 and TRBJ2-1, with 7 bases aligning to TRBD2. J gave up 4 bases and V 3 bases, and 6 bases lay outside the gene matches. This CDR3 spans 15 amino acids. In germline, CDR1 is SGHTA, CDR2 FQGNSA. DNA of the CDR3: TGTGCCAGCAGCTTGGGGAGCGGGGAGTACAATGAGCAGTTCTTC. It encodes CASSLGSGEYNEQFF.

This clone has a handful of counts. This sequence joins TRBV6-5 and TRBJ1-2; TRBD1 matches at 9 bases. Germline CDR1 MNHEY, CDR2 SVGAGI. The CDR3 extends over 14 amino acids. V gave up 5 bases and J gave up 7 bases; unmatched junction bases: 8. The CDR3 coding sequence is TGTGCCAGCAGTGAACAGGGGGCTAGGCTTGGCTACACCTTC. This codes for CASSEQGARLGYTF.

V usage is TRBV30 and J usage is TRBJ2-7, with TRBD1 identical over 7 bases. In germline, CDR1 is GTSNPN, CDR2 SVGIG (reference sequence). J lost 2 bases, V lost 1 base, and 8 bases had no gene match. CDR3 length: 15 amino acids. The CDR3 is CAWSAPGGPPYEQYF. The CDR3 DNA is TGTGCCTGGAGTGCGCCAGGGGGTCCCCCCTACGAGCAGTACTTC.

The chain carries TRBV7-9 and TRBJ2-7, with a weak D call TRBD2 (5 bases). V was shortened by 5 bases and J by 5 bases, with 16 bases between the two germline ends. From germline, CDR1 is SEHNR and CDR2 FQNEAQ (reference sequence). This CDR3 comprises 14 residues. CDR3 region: CASSQPPGMDEQYF. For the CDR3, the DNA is TGTGCCAGCAGCCAACCCCCGGGGATGGACGAGCAGTACTTC.

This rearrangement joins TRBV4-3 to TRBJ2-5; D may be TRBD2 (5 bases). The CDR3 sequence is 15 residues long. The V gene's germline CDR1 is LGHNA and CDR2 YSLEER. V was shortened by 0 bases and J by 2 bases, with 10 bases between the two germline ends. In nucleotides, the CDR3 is TGCGCCAGCAGCCAAGATCGGAGAGGGCAAGAGACCCAGTACTTC. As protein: CASSQDRRGQETQYF.

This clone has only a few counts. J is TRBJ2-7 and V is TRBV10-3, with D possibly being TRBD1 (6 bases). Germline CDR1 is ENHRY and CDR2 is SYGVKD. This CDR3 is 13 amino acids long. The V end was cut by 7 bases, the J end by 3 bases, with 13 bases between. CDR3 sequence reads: CAIKGTSVYEQYF. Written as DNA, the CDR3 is TGTGCCATCAAAGGGACATCCGTCTACGAGCAGTACTTC.

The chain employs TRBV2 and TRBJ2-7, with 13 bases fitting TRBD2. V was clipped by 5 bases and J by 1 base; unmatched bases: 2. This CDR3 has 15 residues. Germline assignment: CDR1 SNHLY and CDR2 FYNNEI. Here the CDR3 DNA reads TGTGCCAGCAGTTTGGGACTAGCGGGATCCTACGAGCAGTACTTC. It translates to CASSLGLAGSYEQYF.

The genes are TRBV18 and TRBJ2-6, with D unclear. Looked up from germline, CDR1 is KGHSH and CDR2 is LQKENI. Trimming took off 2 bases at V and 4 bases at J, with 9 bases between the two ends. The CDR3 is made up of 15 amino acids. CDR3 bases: TGTGCCAGCTCACCAGGGCAGTCCGGGGCCAACGTCCTGACTTTC. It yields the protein CASSPGQSGANVLTF. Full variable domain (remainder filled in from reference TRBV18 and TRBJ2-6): NAGVMQNPRHLVRRRGQEARLRCSPMKGHSHVYWYRQLPEEGLKFMVYLQKENIIDESGMPKERFSAEFPKEGPSILRIQQVVRGDSAAYFCASSPGQSGANVLTFGAGSRLTVL.

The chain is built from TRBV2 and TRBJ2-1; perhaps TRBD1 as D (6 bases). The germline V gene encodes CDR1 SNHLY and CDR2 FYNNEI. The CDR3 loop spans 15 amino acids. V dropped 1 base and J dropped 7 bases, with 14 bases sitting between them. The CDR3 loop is CASSEGQGRWNEQFF. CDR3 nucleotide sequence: TGTGCCAGCAGTGAAGGGCAGGGGAGATGGAATGAGCAGTTCTTC.